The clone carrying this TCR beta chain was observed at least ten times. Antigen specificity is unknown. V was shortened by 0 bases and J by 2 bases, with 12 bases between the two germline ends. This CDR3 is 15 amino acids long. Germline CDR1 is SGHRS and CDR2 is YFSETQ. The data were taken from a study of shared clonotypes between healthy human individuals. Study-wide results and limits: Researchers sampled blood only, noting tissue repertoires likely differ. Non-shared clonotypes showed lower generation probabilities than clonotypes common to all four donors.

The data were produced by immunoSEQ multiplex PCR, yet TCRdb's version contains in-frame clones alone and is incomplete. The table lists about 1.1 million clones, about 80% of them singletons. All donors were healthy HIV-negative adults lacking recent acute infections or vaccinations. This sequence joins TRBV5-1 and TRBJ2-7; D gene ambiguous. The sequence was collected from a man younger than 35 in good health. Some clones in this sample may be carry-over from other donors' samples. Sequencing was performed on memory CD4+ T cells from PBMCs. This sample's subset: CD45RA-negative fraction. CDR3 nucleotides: TGCGCCAGCAGCTTGGCCCTACAGCAGCCCTACGAGCAGTACTTC. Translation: CASSLALQQPYEQYF.